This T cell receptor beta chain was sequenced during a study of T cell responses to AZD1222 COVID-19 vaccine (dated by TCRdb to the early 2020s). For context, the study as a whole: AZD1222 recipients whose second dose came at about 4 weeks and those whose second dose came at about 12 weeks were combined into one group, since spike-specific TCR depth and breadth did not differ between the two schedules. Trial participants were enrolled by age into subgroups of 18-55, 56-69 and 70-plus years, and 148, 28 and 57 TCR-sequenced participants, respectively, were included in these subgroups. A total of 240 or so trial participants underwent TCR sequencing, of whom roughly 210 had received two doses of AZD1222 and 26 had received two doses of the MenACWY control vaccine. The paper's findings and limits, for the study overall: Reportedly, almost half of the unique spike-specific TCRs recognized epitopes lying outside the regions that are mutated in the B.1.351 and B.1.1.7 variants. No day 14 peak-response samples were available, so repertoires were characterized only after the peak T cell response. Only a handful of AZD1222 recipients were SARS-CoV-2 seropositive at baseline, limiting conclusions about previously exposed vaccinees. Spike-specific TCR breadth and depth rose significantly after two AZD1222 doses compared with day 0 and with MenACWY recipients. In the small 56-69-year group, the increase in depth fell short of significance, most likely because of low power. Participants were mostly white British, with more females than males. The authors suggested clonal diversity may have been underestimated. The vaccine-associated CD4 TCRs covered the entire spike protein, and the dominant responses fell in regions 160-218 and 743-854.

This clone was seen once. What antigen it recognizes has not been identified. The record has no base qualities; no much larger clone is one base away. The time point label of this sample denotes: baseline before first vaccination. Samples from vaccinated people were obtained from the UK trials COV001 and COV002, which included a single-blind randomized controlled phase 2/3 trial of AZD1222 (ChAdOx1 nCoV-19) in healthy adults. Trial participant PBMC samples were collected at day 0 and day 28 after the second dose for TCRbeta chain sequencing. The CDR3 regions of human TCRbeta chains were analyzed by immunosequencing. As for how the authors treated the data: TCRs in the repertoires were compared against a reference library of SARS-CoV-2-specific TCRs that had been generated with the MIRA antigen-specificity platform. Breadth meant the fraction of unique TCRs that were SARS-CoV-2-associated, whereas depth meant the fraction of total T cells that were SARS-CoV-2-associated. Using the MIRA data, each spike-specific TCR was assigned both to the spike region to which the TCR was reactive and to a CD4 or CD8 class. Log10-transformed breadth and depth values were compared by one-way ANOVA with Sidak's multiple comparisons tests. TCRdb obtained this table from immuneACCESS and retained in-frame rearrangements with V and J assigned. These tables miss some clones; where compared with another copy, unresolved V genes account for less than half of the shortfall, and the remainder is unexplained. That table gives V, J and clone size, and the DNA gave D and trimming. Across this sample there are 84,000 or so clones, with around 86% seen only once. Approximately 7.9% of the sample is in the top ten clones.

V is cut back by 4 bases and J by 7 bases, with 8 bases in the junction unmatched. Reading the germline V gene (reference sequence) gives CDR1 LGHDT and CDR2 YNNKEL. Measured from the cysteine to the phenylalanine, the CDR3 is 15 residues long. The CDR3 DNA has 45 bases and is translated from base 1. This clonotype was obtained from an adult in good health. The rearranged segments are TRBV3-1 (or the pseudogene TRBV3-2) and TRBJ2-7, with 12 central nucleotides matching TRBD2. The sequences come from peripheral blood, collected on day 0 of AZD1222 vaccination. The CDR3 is CASSPRLAGVGEQYF. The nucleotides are TGTGCCAGCAGCCCGAGACTAGCGGGAGTAGGGGAGCAGTACTTC.